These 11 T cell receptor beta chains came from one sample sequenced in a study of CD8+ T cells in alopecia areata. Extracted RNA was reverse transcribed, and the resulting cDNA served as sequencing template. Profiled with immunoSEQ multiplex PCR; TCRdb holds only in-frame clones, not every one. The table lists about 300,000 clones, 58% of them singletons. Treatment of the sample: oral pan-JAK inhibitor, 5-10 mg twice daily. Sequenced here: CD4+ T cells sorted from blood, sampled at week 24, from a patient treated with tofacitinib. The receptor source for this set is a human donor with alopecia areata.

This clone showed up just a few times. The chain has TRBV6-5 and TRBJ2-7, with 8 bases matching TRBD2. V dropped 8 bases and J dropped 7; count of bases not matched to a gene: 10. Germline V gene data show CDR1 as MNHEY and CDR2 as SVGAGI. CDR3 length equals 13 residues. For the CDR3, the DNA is TGTGCCAGCGAAAGGACTAGCTTCACGGAGCAGTACTTC. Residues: CASERTSFTEQYF.

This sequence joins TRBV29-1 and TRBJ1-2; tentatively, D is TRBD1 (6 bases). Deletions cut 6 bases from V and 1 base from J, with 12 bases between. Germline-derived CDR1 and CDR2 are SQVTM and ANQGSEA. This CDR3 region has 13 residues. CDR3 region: CSVQGLVNYGYTF. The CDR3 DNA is TGCAGCGTACAGGGTTTGGTTAACTATGGCTACACCTTC.

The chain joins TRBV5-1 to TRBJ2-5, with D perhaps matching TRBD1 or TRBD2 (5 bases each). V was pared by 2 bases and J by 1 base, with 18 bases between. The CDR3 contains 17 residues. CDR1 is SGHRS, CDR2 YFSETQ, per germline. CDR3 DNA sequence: TGCGCCAGCAGCTTAACGGCCCCGATGGGGACCCAAGAGACCCAGTACTTC. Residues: CASSLTAPMGTQETQYF.

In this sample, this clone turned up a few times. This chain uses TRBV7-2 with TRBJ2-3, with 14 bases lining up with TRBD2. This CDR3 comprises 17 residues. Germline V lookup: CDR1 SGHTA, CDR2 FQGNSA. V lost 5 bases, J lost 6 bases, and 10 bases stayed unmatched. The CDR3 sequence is CASSPFPGLAGEDTQYF. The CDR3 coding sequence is TGTGCCAGCAGCCCCTTCCCGGGACTAGCGGGGGAGGATACGCAGTATTTT.

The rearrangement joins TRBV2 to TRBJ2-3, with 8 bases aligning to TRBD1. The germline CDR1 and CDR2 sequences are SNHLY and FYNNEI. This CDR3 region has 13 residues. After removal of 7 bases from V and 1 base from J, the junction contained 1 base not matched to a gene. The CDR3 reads CASTGQGTDTQYF. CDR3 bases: TGTGCCAGCACGGGACAGGGCACAGATACGCAGTATTTT. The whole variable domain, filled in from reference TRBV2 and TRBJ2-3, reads EPEVTQTPSHQVTQMGQEVILRCVPISNHLYFYWYRQILGQKVEFLVSFYNNEISEKSEIFDDQFSVERPDGSNFTLKIRSTKLEDSAMYFCASTGQGTDTQYFGPGTRLTVL.

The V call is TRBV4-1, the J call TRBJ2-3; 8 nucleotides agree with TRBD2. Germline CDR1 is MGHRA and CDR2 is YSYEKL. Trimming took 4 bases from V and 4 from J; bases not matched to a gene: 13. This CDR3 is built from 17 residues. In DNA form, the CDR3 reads TGCGCCAGCAGCCGGGAGGGCGCCGGGGGGGGCTCAGATACGCAGTATTTT. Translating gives CASSREGAGGGSDTQYF.

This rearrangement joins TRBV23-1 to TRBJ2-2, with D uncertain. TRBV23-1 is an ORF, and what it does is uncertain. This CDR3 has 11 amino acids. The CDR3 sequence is CEADGSGELFF. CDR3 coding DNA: TGCGAGGCTGACGGATCCGGGGAGCTGTTTTTT.

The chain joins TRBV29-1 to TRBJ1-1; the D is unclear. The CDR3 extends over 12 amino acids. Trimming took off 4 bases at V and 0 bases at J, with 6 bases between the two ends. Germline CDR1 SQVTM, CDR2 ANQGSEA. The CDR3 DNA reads TGCAGCGTTGGGACTCTGAACACTGAAGCTTTCTTT. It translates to CSVGTLNTEAFF. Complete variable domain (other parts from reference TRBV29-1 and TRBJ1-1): SAVISQKPSRDICQRGTSLTIQCQVDSQVTMMFWYRQQPGQSLTLIATANQGSEATYESGFVIDKFPISRPNLTFSTLTVSNMSPEDSSIYLCSVGTLNTEAFFGQGTRLTVV.

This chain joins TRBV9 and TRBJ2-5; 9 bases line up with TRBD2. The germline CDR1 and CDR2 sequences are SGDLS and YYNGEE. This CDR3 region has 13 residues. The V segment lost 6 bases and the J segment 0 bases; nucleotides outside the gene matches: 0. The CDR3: CASKRGDQETQYF. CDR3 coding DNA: TGTGCCAGCAAGCGGGGGGACCAAGAGACCCAGTACTTC.

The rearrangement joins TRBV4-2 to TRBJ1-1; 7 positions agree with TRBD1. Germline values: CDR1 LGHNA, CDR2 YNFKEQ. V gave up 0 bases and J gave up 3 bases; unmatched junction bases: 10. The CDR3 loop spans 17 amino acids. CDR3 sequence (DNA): TGTGCCAGCAGCCAAGAGATCGACAGGGTCCAATACACTGAAGCTTTCTTT. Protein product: CASSQEIDRVQYTEAFF.

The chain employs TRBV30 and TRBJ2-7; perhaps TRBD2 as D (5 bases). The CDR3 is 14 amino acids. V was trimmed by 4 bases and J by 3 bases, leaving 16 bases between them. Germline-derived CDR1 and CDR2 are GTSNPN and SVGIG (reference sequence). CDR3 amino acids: CAWKKEGRYYEQYF. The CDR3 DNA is TGTGCCTGGAAGAAAGAGGGCAGATACTACGAGCAGTACTTC. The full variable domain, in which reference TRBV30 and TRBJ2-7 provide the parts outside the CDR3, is SQTIHQWPATLVQPVGSPLSLECTVEGTSNPNLYWYRQAAGRGLQLLFYSVGIGQISSEVPQNLSASRPQDRQFILSSKKLLLSDSGFYLCAWKKEGRYYEQYFGPGTRLTVT.